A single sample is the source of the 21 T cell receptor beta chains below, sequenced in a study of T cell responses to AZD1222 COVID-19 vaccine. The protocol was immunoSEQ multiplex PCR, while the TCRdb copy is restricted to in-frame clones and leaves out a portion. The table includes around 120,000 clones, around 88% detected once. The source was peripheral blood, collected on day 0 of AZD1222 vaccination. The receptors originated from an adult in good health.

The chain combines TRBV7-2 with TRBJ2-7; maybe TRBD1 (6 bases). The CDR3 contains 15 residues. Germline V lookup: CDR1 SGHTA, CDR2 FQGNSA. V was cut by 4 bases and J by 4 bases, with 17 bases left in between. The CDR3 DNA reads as TGTGCCAGCAGCTCTTCACAGGGAATCGGATACGAGCAGTACTTC. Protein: CASSSSQGIGYEQYF. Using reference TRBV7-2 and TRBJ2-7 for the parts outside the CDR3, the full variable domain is GAGVSQSPSNKVTEKGKDVELRCDPISGHTALYWYRQSLGQGLEFLIYFQGNSAPDKSGLPSDRFSAERTGGSVSTLTIQRTQQEDSAVYLCASSSSQGIGYEQYFGPGTRLTVT.

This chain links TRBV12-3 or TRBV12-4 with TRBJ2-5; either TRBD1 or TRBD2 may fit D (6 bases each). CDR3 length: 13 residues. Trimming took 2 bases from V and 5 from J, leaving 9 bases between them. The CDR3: CASSLQGRETQYF. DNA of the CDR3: TGTGCCAGCAGTTTACAGGGGAGGGAGACCCAGTACTTC.

The CDR3 protein is CASSRGTGGLMRAFF. The CDR3 nucleotides read TGTGCCAGCAGCCGCGGGACAGGGGGCTTGATGAGAGCTTTCTTT. The chain employs TRBV6-2 or TRBV6-3 and TRBJ1-1; 12 bases are shared with TRBD1. V was pared by 6 bases and J by 10 bases, with 12 bases of the junction left unmatched. The CDR3 spans 15 residues. Germline CDR1 and CDR2: MNHEY and SVGEGT.

The CDR3 DNA follows: TGCAGCGTTGGTTGGCAGGGAGGGACTGAAGCTTTCTTT. Its protein product is CSVGWQGGTEAFF. The chain links TRBV29-1 to TRBJ1-1; maybe TRBD1 (5 bases). Deletions cut 4 bases from V and 5 bases from J, with 14 bases between. Germline CDR1 and CDR2: SQVTM and ANQGSEA. This CDR3 contains 13 residues.

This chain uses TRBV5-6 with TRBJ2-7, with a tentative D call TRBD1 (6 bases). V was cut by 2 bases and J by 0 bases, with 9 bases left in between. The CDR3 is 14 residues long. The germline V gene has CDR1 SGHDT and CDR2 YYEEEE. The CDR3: CASSFGTNSYEQYF. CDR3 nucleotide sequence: TGTGCCAGCAGCTTTGGGACAAACTCCTACGAGCAGTACTTC.

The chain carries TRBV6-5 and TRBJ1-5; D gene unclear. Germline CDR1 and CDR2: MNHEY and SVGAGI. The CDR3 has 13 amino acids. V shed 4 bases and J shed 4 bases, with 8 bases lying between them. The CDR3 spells CASSSNPNQPQHF. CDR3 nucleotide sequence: TGTGCCAGCAGTTCCAACCCTAATCAGCCCCAGCATTTT.

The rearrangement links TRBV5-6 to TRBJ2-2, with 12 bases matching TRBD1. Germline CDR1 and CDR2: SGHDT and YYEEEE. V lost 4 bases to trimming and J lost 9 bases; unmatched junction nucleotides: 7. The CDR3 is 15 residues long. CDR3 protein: CASSTPGTGGRELFF. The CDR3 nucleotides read TGTGCCAGCAGCACTCCCGGGACAGGGGGCCGGGAGCTGTTTTTT.

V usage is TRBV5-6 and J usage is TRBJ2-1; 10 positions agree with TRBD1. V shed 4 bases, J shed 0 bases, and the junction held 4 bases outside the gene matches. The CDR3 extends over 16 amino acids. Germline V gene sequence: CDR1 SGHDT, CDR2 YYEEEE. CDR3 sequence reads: CASSPRTGGSYNEQFF. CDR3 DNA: TGTGCCAGCAGCCCAAGGACAGGGGGCTCCTACAATGAGCAGTTCTTC.

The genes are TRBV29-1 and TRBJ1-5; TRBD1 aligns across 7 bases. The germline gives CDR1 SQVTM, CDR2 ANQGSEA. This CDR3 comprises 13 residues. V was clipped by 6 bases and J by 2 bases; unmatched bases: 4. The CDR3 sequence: CSVTGAGNQPQHF. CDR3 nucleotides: TGCAGCGTCACAGGGGCCGGCAATCAGCCCCAGCATTTT.

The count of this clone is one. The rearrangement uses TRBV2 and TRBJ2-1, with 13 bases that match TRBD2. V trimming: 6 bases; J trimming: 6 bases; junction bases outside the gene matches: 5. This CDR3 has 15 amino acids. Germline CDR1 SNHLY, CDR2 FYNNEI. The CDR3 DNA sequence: TGTGCCAGCAGAGCAGGACTAGCGGGGGTCAATGAGCAGTTCTTC. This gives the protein CASRAGLAGVNEQFF.

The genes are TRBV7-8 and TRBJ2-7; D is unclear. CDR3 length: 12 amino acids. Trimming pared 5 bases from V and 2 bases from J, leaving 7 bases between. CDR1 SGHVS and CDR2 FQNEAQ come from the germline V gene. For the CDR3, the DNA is TGTGCCAGCAGCGATAACGCCTACGAGCAGTACTTC. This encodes CASSDNAYEQYF.

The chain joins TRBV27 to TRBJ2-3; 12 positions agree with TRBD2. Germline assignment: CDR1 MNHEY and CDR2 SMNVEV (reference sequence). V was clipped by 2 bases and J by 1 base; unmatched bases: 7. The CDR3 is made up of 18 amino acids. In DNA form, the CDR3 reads TGTGCCAGCAGTTTAGGTCTAGCGGGGGGGGTTCGCACAGATACGCAGTATTTT. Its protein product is CASSLGLAGGVRTDTQYF.

The CDR3 region has the DNA TGTGCCAGCAGCGAACAGGGTAGGGAAAAACTGTTTTTT. Translation: CASSEQGREKLFF. V gene TRBV2 combines with J gene TRBJ1-4, with D possibly being TRBD1 (6 bases). CDR1 and CDR2 from the germline V gene are SNHLY and FYNNEI. This CDR3 region has 13 residues. The V and J ends lost 6 bases and 8 bases respectively, with 13 bases between them.

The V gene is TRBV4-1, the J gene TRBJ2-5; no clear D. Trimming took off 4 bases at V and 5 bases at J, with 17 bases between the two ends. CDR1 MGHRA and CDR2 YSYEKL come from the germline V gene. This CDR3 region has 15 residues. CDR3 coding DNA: TGCGCCAGCAGCCCTGAGTGGTCCCCACGGGAGACCCAGTACTTC. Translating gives CASSPEWSPRETQYF.

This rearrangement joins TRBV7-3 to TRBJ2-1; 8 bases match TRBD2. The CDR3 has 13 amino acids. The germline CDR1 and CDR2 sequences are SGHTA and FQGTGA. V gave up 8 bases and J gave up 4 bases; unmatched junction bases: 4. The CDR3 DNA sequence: TGTGCCAGCTCGCGGGGGGCTTACAATGAGCAGTTCTTC. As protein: CASSRGAYNEQFF.

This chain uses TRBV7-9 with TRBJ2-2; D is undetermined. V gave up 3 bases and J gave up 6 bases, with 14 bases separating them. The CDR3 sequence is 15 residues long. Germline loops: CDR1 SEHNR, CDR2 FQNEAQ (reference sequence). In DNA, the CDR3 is TGTGCCAGCAGCTTTCCCAGGTTGGGCCCCGGGGAGCTGTTTTTT. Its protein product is CASSFPRLGPGELFF.

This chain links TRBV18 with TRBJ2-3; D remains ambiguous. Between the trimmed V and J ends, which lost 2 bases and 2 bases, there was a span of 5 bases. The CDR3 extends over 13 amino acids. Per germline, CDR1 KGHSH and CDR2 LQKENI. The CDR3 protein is CASSPVYTDTQYF. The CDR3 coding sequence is TGTGCCAGCTCACCAGTTTACACAGATACGCAGTATTTT.

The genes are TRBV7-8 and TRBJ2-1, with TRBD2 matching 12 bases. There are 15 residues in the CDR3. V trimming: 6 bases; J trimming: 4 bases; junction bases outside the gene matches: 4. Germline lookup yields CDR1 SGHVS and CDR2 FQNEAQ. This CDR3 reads CASRHGLAGYNEQFF. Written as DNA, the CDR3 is TGTGCCAGCAGGCACGGACTAGCGGGGTACAATGAGCAGTTCTTC. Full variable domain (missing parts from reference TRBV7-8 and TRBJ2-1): GAGVSQSPRYKVAKRGQDVALRCDPISGHVSLFWYQQALGQGPEFLTYFQNEAQLDKSGLPSDRFFAERPEGSVSTLKIQRTQQEDSAVYLCASRHGLAGYNEQFFGPGTRLTVL.

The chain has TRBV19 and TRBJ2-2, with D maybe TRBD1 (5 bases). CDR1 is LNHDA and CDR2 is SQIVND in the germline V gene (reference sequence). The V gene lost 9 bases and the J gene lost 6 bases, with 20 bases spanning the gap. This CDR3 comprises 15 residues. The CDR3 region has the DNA TGTGCCAGCCCCACACGGCAGGGCCTGGCCGGGGAGCTGTTTTTT. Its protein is CASPTRQGLAGELFF.

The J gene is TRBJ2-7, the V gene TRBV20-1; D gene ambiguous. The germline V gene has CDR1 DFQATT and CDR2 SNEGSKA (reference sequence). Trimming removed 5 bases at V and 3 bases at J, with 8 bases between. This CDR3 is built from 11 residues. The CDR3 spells CSAPTLYEQYF. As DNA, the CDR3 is TGCAGTGCTCCGACCCTCTACGAGCAGTACTTC.

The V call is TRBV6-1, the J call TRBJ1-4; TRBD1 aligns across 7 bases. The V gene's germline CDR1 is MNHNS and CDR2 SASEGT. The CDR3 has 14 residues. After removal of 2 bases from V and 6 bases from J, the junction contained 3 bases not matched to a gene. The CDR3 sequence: CASSELQGDEKLFF. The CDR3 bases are TGTGCCAGCAGTGAACTCCAGGGGGATGAAAAACTGTTTTTT.